One and the same sample provided the 26 T cell receptor beta chains below, sequenced in a study of cytomegalovirus exposure and HLA in healthy donors. PCR primers comprised 60 Vbeta and 13 Jbeta primers. Here immunoSEQ multiplex PCR was the method, and the copy in TCRdb shows in-frame clones only, minus some. The sample yields tens of thousands of clones, 75% to 80% seen once. Sequenced material: PBMCs. The source is a man aged 25 to 45 in good health and CMV-seronegative.

J is TRBJ1-5 and V is TRBV28; 7 bases match TRBD1. CDR3 length: 12 amino acids. The V segment lost 2 bases and the J segment 11 bases; nucleotides outside the gene matches: 3. Germline V lookup: CDR1 MDHEN, CDR2 SYDVKM. CDR3 residues: CASSLLDRAQHF. The CDR3 DNA sequence: TGTGCCAGCAGTTTACTTGACAGGGCCCAGCATTTT.

The V call is TRBV29-1, the J call TRBJ2-5; D is perhaps TRBD1 (6 bases). Trimming stripped 1 base from V and 11 bases from J, with 17 bases between. The germline gives CDR1 SQVTM, CDR2 ANQGSEA. This CDR3 has 13 residues. CDR3 nucleotides: TGCAGCGTTGAAGGTCAGGGGAGTGGAGAGCAGTACTTC. Translated, it gives CSVEGQGSGEQYF.

This clone was picked up one time. This chain uses TRBV27 with TRBJ1-2; D remains ambiguous. Between the trimmed V and J ends, which lost 3 bases and 3 bases, there was a span of 8 bases. The V gene's germline CDR1 is MNHEY and CDR2 SMNVEV (reference sequence). The CDR3 loop spans 13 amino acids. The CDR3 DNA is TGTGCCAGCAGTTTTGGGCAGTACTATGGCTACACCTTC. It codes for CASSFGQYYGYTF.

This clone was seen a few times. V is TRBV6-5 and J is TRBJ2-2; D remains ambiguous. The CDR3 has 16 residues. V was clipped by 4 bases and J by 1 base, with 13 bases between them. Germline V gene sequence: CDR1 MNHEY, CDR2 SVGAGI. The CDR3, as DNA: TGTGCCAGCAGTTCCCTAGTGGGTCAGAACACCGGGGAGCTGTTTTTT. It specifies CASSSLVGQNTGELFF.

The chain employs TRBV30 and TRBJ2-7; D is unresolved. The CDR3 runs 11 residues. Deletions cut 1 base from V and 4 bases from J, with 5 bases between. CDR1 and CDR2 (germline): GTSNPN, SVGIG (reference sequence). CDR3 nucleotides: TGTGCCTGGAGTGCCAAATACGAGCAGTACTTC. Protein: CAWSAKYEQYF.

The V call is TRBV18, the J call TRBJ2-7; 7 nucleotides agree with TRBD2. The V gene end was trimmed by 4 bases and the J gene end by 5 bases; junction bases not matched to a gene: 5. CDR3 length: 13 residues. Germline V lookup: CDR1 KGHSH, CDR2 LQKENI. The CDR3 reads CASSQTGGNEQYF. DNA of the CDR3: TGTGCCAGCTCACAAACCGGGGGGAACGAGCAGTACTTC.

V usage is TRBV6-4 and J usage is TRBJ2-7, with 8 nucleotides matching TRBD1. This CDR3 contains 15 residues. V gave up 2 bases and J gave up 2 bases; unmatched junction bases: 5. The germline CDR1 and CDR2 sequences are MRHNA and SNTAGT. The CDR3 nucleotides are TGTGCCAGCAGTGACCCACGGACAGGGACCTACGAGCAGTACTTC. Residues: CASSDPRTGTYEQYF.

This clone was counted between two and nine times. The CDR3 loop reads CASSASWATDTQYF. The CDR3 DNA follows: TGTGCCAGCAGTGCATCCTGGGCCACAGATACGCAGTATTTT. The chain carries TRBV6-1 and TRBJ2-3; no firm D call. CDR1 is MNHNS, CDR2 SASEGT, per germline. This CDR3 region has 14 residues. Trimming stripped 4 bases from V and 2 bases from J, with 10 bases between.

This clone was observed a single time. J is TRBJ2-2 and V is TRBV11-3, with 8 bases aligning to TRBD2. The CDR3 length is 15 residues. Trimming cost V 4 bases and J 6 bases; bases outside gene matches: 7. Germline assignment: CDR1 SGHNT and CDR2 YENEEA. CDR3 DNA: TGTGCCAGCAGCTCGAGCGGGAGCGGGTCCGGGGAGCTGTTTTTT. This sequence encodes CASSSSGSGSGELFF.

V is TRBV19 and J is TRBJ2-7; 7 nucleotides match TRBD2. V was clipped by 6 bases and J by 6 bases; unmatched bases: 11. CDR3 size: 14 residues. The germline gives CDR1 LNHDA, CDR2 SQIVND (reference sequence). The CDR3 nucleotides read TGTGCCAGTAGAATCGGGACTACTTTCGGCGAGCAGTACTTC. Translated: CASRIGTTFGEQYF.

The V call is TRBV28, the J call TRBJ2-7; 7 bases map to TRBD1. After removal of 5 bases from V and 3 bases from J, the junction contained 4 bases not matched to a gene. There are 13 residues in the CDR3. Germline V gene data show CDR1 as MDHEN and CDR2 as SYDVKM. CDR3 amino acids: CASSPGQSYEQYF. CDR3 DNA: TGTGCCAGCAGTCCGGGACAGAGCTACGAGCAGTACTTC.

The genes are TRBV4-2 and TRBJ2-2; 12 nucleotides line up with TRBD2. The CDR3 sequence is 15 residues long. Germline-derived CDR1 and CDR2 are LGHNA and YNFKEQ. Losses at the gene ends were 4 bases for V and 4 bases for J; bases not matched to a gene: 1. In nucleotides, the CDR3 is TGTGCCAGCAGCCCGACTAGCGGGGGCACCGGGGAGCTGTTTTTT. Protein product: CASSPTSGGTGELFF.

The chain carries TRBV5-1 and TRBJ2-2, with a weak D call TRBD1 (5 bases). V was shortened by 4 bases and J by 0 bases, with 10 bases between the two germline ends. In germline, CDR1 is SGHRS, CDR2 YFSETQ. The CDR3 covers 15 residues. The CDR3 DNA reads as TGCGCCAGCAGCATCCAGGGTACGAACACCGGGGAGCTGTTTTTT. Translated: CASSIQGTNTGELFF.

This chain uses TRBV4-1 with TRBJ2-2, with TRBD2 matching 8 bases. Per germline, CDR1 MGHRA and CDR2 YSYEKL. The CDR3 is 16 amino acids. V was pared by 5 bases and J by 4 bases, with 9 bases of the junction left unmatched. The CDR3 coding sequence is TGCGCCAGCAGCACCCCAGCGGGAGTTAGCACCGGGGAGCTGTTTTTT. Translated: CASSTPAGVSTGELFF.

This chain joins TRBV6-4 and TRBJ2-1; the match to TRBD2 covers 12 bases. V lost 9 bases to trimming and J lost 5 bases; unmatched junction nucleotides: 8. The CDR3 runs 15 residues. Germline V CDR1 and CDR2: MRHNA, SNTAGT. CDR3 DNA: TGTGCCAGTTCCCCGACTAGCGGGAGTAACAATGAGCAGTTCTTC. Its translation: CASSPTSGSNNEQFF.

J is TRBJ2-2 and V is TRBV6-1, with D possibly matching TRBD1 (5 bases). This CDR3 is 14 amino acids long. CDR1 is MNHNS, CDR2 SASEGT, per germline. The V and J ends lost 4 bases and 6 bases respectively, with 12 bases between them. The CDR3 DNA follows: TGTGCCAGCAGTGCAGACAGTTATGCCGGGGAGCTGTTTTTT. Translated: CASSADSYAGELFF.

The CDR3 DNA is TGTGCCAGCAGCTTACCCCTGACAGGGCGGAATGAGCAGTTCTTC. Encoded protein: CASSLPLTGRNEQFF. The genes are TRBV7-2 and TRBJ2-1, with 7 bases fitting TRBD1. Losses at the gene ends were 2 bases for V and 7 bases for J; bases not matched to a gene: 8. Germline CDR1 SGHTA, CDR2 FQGNSA. There are 15 residues in the CDR3.

A few counts support this clone. The gene calls are TRBV7-8 and TRBJ1-1; D unclear. V was pared by 2 bases and J by 1 base, with 11 bases between. Germline V gives CDR1 SGHVS, CDR2 FQNEAQ. This CDR3 comprises 15 residues. The CDR3 spells CASSLSALANTEAFF. DNA of the CDR3: TGTGCCAGCAGCTTAAGCGCTCTGGCGAACACTGAAGCTTTCTTT. Looking up the rest from reference TRBV7-8 and TRBJ1-1 gives the full variable domain: GAGVSQSPRYKVAKRGQDVALRCDPISGHVSLFWYQQALGQGPEFLTYFQNEAQLDKSGLPSDRFFAERPEGSVSTLKIQRTQQEDSAVYLCASSLSALANTEAFFGQGTRLTVV.

The chain carries TRBV14 and TRBJ2-1; TRBD2 matches at 7 bases. Germline V gives CDR1 SGHDN, CDR2 FVKESK. The V and J ends lost 4 bases and 2 bases, in that order; junction bases with no gene match: 5. This CDR3 has 15 amino acids. CDR3 loop: CASSPGLVAYNEQFF. The CDR3, as DNA: TGTGCCAGCAGCCCTGGACTAGTCGCCTACAATGAGCAGTTCTTC.

The chain uses TRBV6-1 and TRBJ1-3, with D perhaps matching TRBD1 (5 bases). The germline CDR1 and CDR2 sequences are MNHNS and SASEGT. Trimming took 2 bases from V and 3 from J, leaving 11 bases between them. The CDR3 is 15 residues long. The CDR3 DNA reads TGTGCCAGCAGTGAACGGCAGGGAGGTGGAAACACCATATATTTT. Encoded protein: CASSERQGGGNTIYF.

The V call is TRBV5-6, the J call TRBJ2-5; D is unresolved. Trimming stripped 1 base from V and 10 bases from J, with 17 bases between. Germline CDR1 reads SGHDT; CDR2 reads YYEEEE. CDR3 length equals 14 residues. The CDR3 coding sequence is TGTGCCAGCAGCTTGAACAGTCCCCGGTTCCACCAGTACTTC. Protein: CASSLNSPRFHQYF. Based on the CDR3 plus reference TRBV5-6 and TRBJ2-5, the full variable domain is DAGVTQSPTHLIKTRGQQVTLRCSPKSGHDTVSWYQQALGQGPQFIFQYYEEEERQRGNFPDRFSGHQFPNYSSELNVNALLLGDSALYLCASSLNSPRFHQYFGPGTRLLVL.

The chain links TRBV7-9 to TRBJ1-1; TRBD1 matches at 8 bases. Germline V CDR1 and CDR2: SEHNR, FQNEAQ (reference sequence). The ends lost 5 bases at V and 7 bases at J; junction bases unmatched: 3. This CDR3 is 12 amino acids long. CDR3 coding DNA: TGTGCCAGCAGCCCAGGGGGCGGTGAAGCTTTCTTT. Amino acid sequence: CASSPGGGEAFF.

The rearrangement joins TRBV28 to TRBJ1-6; 7 bases line up with TRBD1. Germline CDR1 reads MDHEN; CDR2 reads SYDVKM. This CDR3 spans 14 amino acids. V lost 6 bases to trimming and J lost 5 bases; unmatched junction nucleotides: 4. Written as DNA, the CDR3 is TGTGCCAGCAGGTCGGGACAGCATAATTCACCCCTCCACTTT. Protein: CASRSGQHNSPLHF.

The J gene is TRBJ2-7, the V gene TRBV7-5; the D call in the table, TRBD2, was not verified against the DNA. TRBV7-5 is reported as a pseudogene. The CDR3 totals 11 residues. The CDR3 protein is CARSPTVEQYF. CDR3 sequence (DNA): TGTGCCAGAAGCCCCACTGTAGAGCAGTACTTC.

The J gene is TRBJ1-1, the V gene TRBV6-5; 7 bases are shared with TRBD1. The V segment lost 6 bases and the J segment 6 bases; nucleotides outside the gene matches: 10. This CDR3 has 14 residues. The germline V gene has CDR1 MNHEY and CDR2 SVGAGI. In DNA form, the CDR3 reads TGTGCCAGCAGACGACAGGGAATTAAGGCTGAAGCTTTCTTT. Translated, it gives CASRRQGIKAEAFF.

This clone was picked up a small number of times. V gene TRBV5-1 combines with J gene TRBJ2-3; TRBD1 is a possible D gene (6 bases). Trimming left V 4 bases short and J 0 bases short, with 12 bases between. Germline values: CDR1 SGHRS, CDR2 YFSETQ. The CDR3 runs 15 residues. CDR3 sequence reads: CASSPGHFSTDTQYF. CDR3 sequence (DNA): TGCGCCAGCAGCCCGGGACATTTTAGCACAGATACGCAGTATTTT.